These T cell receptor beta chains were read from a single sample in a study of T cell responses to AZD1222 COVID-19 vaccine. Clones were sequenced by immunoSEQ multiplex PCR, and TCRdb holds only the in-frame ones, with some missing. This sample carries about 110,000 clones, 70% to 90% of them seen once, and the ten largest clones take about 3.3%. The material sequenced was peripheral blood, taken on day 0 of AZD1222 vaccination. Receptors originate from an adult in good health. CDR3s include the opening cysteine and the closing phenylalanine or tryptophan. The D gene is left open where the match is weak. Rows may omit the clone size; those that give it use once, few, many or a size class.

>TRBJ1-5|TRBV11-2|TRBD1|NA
CASSLGKTGNQPQHF
TGTGCCAGCAGCTTAGGCAAGACAGGGAACCAGCCCCAGCATTTT
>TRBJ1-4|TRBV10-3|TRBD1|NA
CAISEGTGSREKLFF
TGTGCCATCAGTGAGGGGACAGGGTCACGGGAAAAACTGTTTTTT
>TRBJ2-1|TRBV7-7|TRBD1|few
CASSLGGTESKQFF
TGTGCCAGCAGCTTAGGAGGGACAGAATCTAAGCAGTTCTTC
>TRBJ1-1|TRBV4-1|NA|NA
CASSQAGRDTEAFF
TGCGCCAGCAGCCAAGCGGGGAGGGACACTGAAGCTTTCTTT
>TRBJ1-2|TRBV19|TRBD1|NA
CASSSRGKPLDYGYTF
TGTGCCAGTAGTAGCAGGGGGAAGCCGCTTGACTATGGCTACACCTTC
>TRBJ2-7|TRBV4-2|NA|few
CASSQSSEQYF
TGTGCCAGCAGCCAGTCGAGCGAGCAGTACTTC
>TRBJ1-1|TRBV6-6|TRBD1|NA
CASSPTGWTEAFF
TGTGCCAGCAGCCCGACAGGGTGGACAGAAGCTTTCTTT
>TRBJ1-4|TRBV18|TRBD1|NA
CASSQTGGENEKLFF
TGTGCCAGCTCACAGACAGGGGGTGAAAATGAAAAACTGTTTTTT
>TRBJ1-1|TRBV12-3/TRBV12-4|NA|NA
CASRGRAEAFF
TGTGCCAGCCGGGGGAGGGCTGAAGCTTTCTTT
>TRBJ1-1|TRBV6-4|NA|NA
CASSDSSPRQTEAFF
TGTGCCAGCAGTGACTCGAGTCCCAGGCAGACTGAAGCTTTCTTT
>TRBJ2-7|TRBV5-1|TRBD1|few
CASSSRDSAYEQYF
TGCGCCAGCAGCTCCCGGGACAGCGCCTACGAGCAGTACTTC
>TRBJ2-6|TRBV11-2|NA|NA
CASSLDLRGGANVLTF
TGTGCCAGCAGCTTAGATTTGCGGGGAGGGGCCAACGTCCTGACTTTC
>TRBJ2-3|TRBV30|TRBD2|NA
CAWSRTSGRTDTQYF
TGTGCCTGGAGTCGGACTAGCGGGCGCACAGATACGCAGTATTTT
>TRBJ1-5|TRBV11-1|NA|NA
CASSPDLDQPQHF
TGTGCCAGCAGTCCTGACTTAGATCAGCCCCAGCATTTT
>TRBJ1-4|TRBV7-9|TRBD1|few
CASSSSGTGNEKLFF
TGTGCCAGCAGCTCTTCCGGGACAGGGAATGAAAAACTGTTTTTT
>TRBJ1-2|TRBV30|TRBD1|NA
CAWSPGGGPGYTF
TGTGCCTGGAGTCCAGGGGGCGGTCCTGGCTACACCTTC
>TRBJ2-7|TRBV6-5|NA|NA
CASSYRDGSYEQYF
TGTGCCAGCAGTTACCGGGACGGTTCCTACGAGCAGTACTTC
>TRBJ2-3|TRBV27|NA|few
CASTRQRITDTQYF
TGTGCCAGCACCCGACAGAGAATCACAGATACGCAGTATTTT
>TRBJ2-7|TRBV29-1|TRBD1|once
CSAKRGQGGYEQYF
TGCAGCGCAAAGAGGGGACAGGGTGGCTACGAGCAGTACTTC
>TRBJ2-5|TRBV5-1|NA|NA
CASSLGIQETQYF
TGCGCCAGCAGCTTGGGGATCCAAGAGACCCAGTACTTC
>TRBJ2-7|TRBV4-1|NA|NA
CASSQIRGGFDEQYF
TGCGCCAGCAGCCAAATTAGAGGGGGATTCGACGAGCAGTACTTC
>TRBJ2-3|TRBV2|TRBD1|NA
CASTGRTGGTDTQYF
TGTGCCAGCACGGGGCGGACAGGGGGCACAGATACGCAGTATTTT
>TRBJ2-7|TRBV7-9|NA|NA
CASSLPTGISSYEQYF
TGTGCCAGCAGCCTACCGACAGGCATTAGCTCCTACGAGCAGTACTTC
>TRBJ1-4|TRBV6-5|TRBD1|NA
CASSYSPGQANEKLFF
TGTGCCAGCAGTTATAGCCCGGGACAGGCTAATGAAAAACTGTTTTTT
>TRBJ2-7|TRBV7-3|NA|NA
CASSPDGYEQYF
TGTGCCAGCAGCCCGGACGGCTACGAGCAGTACTTC
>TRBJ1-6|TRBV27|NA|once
CASSLYRVFDSPLHF
TGTGCCAGCAGTTTATATCGGGTGTTCGATTCACCCCTCCACTTT
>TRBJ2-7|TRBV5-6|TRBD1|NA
CASELRGPYEQYF
TGTGCCAGCGAGCTCAGGGGGCCCTACGAGCAGTACTTC
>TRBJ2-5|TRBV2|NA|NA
CASSPETQYF
TGTGCCAGCTCCCCAGAGACCCAGTACTTC
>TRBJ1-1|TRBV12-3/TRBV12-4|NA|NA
CASSYQGRTEAFF
TGTGCCAGCAGTTATCAGGGGCGGACTGAAGCTTTCTTT
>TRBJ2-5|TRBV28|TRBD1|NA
CASIKTGGETQYF
TGTGCCAGCATAAAGACAGGGGGAGAGACCCAGTACTTC
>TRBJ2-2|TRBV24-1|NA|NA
CATSDLGQTNTGELFF
TGTGCCACCAGTGATTTAGGACAGACCAACACCGGGGAGCTGTTTTTT
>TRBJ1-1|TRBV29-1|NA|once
CSVEDHPRGQTEAFF
TGCAGCGTTGAAGACCATCCCAGGGGACAAACTGAAGCTTTCTTT
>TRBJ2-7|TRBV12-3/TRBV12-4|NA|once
CASTSSGSYEQYF
TGTGCCAGCACTTCGAGTGGCTCCTACGAGCAGTACTTC
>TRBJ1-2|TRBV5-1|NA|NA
CASSLGQNLYYTF
TGCGCCAGCAGCTTGGGTCAGAATCTCTACTACACCTTC
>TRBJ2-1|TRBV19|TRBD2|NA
CASSIVVAGSYEQFF
TGTGCCAGTAGTATAGTGGTAGCGGGGTCCTATGAGCAGTTCTTC
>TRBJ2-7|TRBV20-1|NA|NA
CSVGVSYEQYF
TGCAGTGTTGGCGTCTCCTACGAGCAGTACTTC
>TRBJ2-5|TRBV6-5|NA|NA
CASSYLGQYQETQYF
TGTGCCAGCAGTTACCTAGGACAGTACCAAGAGACCCAGTACTTC
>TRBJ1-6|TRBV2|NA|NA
CASSQGRPLGSPLHF
TGTGCCAGCAGCCAGGGGAGACCCCTGGGTTCACCCCTCCACTTT
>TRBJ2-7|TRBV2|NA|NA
CASSVKYEQYF
TGTGCCAGCAGTGTAAAGTACGAGCAGTACTTC
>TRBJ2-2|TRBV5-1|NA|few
CASNPSRVNTGELFF
TGCGCCAGCAACCCCTCCAGGGTGAACACCGGGGAGCTGTTTTTT
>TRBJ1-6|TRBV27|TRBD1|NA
CASSLGTGGGSPLHF
TGTGCCAGCAGTTTGGGGACAGGGGGAGGTTCACCCCTCCACTTT
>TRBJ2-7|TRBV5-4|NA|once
CASSLVQEGHEQYF
TGTGCCAGCAGCTTGGTACAGGAGGGCCACGAGCAGTACTTC
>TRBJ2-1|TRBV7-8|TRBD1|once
CASSLDYRGTYNEQFF
TGTGCCAGCAGCTTGGATTACAGGGGTACCTACAATGAGCAGTTCTTC
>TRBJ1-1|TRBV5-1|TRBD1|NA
CASSSPGTGNEAFF
TGCGCCAGCAGCTCCCCTGGGACAGGGAACGAAGCTTTCTTT
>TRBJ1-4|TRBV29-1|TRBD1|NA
CSVEVAGGRKLFF
TGCAGCGTTGAAGTCGCAGGGGGGAGGAAACTGTTTTTT
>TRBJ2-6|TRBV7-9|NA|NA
CASSSPWAGLGANVLTF
TGTGCCAGCAGCTCTCCGTGGGCGGGGCTCGGGGCCAACGTCCTGACTTTC
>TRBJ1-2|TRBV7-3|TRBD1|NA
CASRFTGTDGSGYTF
TGTGCCAGCCGTTTTACCGGGACAGACGGGAGCGGCTACACCTTC
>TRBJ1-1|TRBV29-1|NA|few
CSVVTGWVSMDTEAFF
TGCAGCGTTGTGACGGGATGGGTGAGTATGGACACTGAAGCTTTCTTT
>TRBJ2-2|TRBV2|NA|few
CASRTTNTGELFF
TGTGCCAGCAGGACGACGAACACCGGGGAGCTGTTTTTT
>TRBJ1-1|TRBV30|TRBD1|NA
CAWGGQGTEAFF
TGTGCCTGGGGGGGACAGGGCACTGAAGCTTTCTTT
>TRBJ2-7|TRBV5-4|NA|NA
CASSSRQGDEQYF
TGTGCCAGCAGCTCCCGGCAGGGCGACGAGCAGTACTTC
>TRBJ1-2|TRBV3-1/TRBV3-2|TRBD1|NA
CASSLNRGPGYGYTF
TGTGCCAGCAGCCTGAACAGGGGGCCGGGGTATGGCTACACCTTC
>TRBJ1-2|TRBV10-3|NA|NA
CAITLNYGIGYTF
TGTGCCATCACCCTCAACTACGGCATAGGCTACACCTTC